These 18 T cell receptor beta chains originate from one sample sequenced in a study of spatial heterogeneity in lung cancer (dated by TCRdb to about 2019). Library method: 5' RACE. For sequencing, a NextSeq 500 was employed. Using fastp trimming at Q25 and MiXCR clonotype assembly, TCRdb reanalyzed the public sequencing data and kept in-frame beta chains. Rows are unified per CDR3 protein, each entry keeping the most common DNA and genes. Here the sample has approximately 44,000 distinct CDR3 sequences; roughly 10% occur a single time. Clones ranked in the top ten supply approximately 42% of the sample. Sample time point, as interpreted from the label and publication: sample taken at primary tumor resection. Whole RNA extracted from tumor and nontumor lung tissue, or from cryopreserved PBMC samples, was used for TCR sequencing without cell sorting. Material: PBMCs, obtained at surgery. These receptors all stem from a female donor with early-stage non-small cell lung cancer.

The CDR3 nucleotides are TGTGCCTGGAGCGAGCGGGGGGAGCAGTTCTTC. This codes for CAWSERGEQFF. The chain is built from TRBV30 and TRBJ2-1; 8 bases match TRBD2. CDR1 and CDR2 from the germline V gene are GTSNPN and SVGIG (reference sequence). This CDR3 comprises 11 residues. J was trimmed by 10 bases and V by 3 bases; bases with no gene match: 2. The whole variable domain, filled in from reference TRBV30 and TRBJ2-1, reads SQTIHQWPATLVQPVGSPLSLECTVEGTSNPNLYWYRQAAGRGLQLLFYSVGIGQISSEVPQNLSASRPQDRQFILSSKKLLLSDSGFYLCAWSERGEQFFGPGTRLTVL.

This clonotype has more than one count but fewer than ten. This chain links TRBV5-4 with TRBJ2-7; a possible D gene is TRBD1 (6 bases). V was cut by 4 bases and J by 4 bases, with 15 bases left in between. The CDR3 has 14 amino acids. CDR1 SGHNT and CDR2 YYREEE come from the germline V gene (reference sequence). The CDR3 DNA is TGTGCCAGCAGCCGCCCCGACAGGTCTTACGAGCAGTACTTC. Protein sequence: CASSRPDRSYEQYF.

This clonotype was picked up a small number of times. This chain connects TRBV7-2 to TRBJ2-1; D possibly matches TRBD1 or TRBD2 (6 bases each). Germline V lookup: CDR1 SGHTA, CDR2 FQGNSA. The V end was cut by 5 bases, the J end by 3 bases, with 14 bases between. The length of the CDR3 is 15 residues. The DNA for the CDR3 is TGTGCCAGCAGCGTCACAGGGACTTACTACAATGAGCAGTTCTTC. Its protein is CASSVTGTYYNEQFF.

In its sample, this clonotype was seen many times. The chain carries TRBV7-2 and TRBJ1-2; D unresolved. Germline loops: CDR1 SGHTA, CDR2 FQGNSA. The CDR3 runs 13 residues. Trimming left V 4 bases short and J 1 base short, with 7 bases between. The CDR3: CASSSTDNYGYTF. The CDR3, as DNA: TGTGCCAGCAGCTCAACAGATAACTATGGCTACACCTTC.

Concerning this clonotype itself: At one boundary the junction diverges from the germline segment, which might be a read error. This CDR3 reads CTSSHSDTQYF. DNA of the CDR3: TGCACCAGCAGCCACTCAGATACGCAGTATTTT. The chain recombines TRBV5-1 with TRBJ2-3; no clear D. Germline V gives CDR1 SGHRS, CDR2 YFSETQ. The CDR3 is 11 amino acids.

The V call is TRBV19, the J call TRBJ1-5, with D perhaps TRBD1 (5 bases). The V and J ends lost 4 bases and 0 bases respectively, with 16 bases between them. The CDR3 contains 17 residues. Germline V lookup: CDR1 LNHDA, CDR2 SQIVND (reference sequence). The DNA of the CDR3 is TGTGCCAGTAGTACCCGTTGGGACGGTTATAGCAATCAGCCCCAGCATTTT. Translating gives CASSTRWDGYSNQPQHF.

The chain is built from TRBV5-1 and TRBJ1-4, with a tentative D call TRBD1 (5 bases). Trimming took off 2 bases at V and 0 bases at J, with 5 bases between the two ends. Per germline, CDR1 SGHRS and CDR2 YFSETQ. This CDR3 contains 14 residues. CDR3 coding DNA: TGCGCCAGCAGCTTACAGGCAACTAATGAAAAACTGTTTTTT. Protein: CASSLQATNEKLFF.

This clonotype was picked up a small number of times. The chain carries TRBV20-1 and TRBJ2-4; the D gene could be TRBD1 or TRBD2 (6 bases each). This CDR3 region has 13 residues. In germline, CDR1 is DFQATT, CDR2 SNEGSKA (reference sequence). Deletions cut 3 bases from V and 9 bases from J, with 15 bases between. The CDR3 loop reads CSASGGPRGIQYF. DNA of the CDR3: TGCAGTGCTAGTGGGGGGCCCCGGGGCATTCAGTACTTC.

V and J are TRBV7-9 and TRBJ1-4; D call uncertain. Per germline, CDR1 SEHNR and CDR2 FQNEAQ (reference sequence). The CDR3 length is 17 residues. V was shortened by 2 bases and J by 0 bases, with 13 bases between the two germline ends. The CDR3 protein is CASSLTRSVATNEKLFF. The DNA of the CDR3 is TGTGCCAGCAGCTTAACTCGATCCGTTGCAACTAATGAAAAACTGTTTTTT. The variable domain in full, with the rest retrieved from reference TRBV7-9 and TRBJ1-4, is DTGVSQNPRHKITKRGQNVTFRCDPISEHNRLYWYRQTLGQGPEFLTYFQNEAQLEKSRLLSDRFSAERPKGSFSTLEIQRTEQGDSAMYLCASSLTRSVATNEKLFFGSGTQLSVL.

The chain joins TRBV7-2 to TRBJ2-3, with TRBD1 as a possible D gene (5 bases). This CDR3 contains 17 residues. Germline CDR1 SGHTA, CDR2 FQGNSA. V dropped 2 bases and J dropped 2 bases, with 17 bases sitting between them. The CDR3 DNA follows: TGTGCCAGCAGCTTACTGCAGGGTGGGCCTTTCACAGATACGCAGTATTTT. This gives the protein CASSLLQGGPFTDTQYF.

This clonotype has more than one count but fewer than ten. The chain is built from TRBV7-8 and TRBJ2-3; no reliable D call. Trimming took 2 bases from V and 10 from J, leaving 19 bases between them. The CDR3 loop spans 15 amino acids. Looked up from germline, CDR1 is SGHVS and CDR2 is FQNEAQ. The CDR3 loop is CASSLSPRQHLSQYF. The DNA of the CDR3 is TGTGCCAGCAGCTTATCGCCCAGGCAACATTTGTCGCAGTATTTT.

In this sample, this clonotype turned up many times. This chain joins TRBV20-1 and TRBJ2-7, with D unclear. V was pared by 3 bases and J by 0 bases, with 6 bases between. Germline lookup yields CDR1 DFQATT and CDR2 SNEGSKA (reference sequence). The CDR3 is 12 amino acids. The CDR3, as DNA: TGCAGTGCTAGTTTCGGCTCCTACGAGCAGTACTTC. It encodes CSASFGSYEQYF.

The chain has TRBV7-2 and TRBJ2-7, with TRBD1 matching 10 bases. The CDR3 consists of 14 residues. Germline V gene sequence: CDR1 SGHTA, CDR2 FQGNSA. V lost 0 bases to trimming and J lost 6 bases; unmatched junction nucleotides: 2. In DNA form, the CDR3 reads TGTGCCAGCAGCTTAGCGACAGGGGGCGTCGAGCAGTACTTC. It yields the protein CASSLATGGVEQYF. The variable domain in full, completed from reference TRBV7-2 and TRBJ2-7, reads GAGVSQSPSNKVTEKGKDVELRCDPISGHTALYWYRQSLGQGLEFLIYFQGNSAPDKSGLPSDRFSAERTGGSVSTLTIQRTQQEDSAVYLCASSLATGGVEQYFGPGTRLTVT.

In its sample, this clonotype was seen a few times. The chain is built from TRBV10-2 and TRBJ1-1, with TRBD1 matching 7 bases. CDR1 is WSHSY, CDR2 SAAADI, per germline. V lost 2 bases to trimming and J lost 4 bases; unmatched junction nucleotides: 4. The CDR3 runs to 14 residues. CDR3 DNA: TGCGCCAGCAGTGAGAACAGGGGAGTCACTGAAGCTTTCTTT. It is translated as CASSENRGVTEAFF.

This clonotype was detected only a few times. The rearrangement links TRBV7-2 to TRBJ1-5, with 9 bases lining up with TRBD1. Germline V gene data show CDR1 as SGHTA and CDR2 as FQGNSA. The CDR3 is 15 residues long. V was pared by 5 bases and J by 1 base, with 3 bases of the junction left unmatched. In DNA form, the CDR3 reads TGTGCCAGCAGCCCACAGGGGGCAAGCAATCAGCCCCAGCATTTT. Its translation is CASSPQGASNQPQHF.

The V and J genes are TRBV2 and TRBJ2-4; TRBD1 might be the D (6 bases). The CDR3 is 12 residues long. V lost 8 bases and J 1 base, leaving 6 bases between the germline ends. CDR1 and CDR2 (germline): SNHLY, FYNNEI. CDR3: CASQGAKNIQYF. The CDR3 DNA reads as TGTGCCAGCCAGGGGGCCAAAAACATTCAGTACTTC.

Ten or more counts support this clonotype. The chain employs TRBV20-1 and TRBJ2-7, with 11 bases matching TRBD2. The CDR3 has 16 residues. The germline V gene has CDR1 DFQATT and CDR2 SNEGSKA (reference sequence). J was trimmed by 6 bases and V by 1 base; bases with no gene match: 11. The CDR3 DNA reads TGCAGTGCTAGAGCCCCCATAGCGGGGGGGAGTGGCGAGCAGTACTTC. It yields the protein CSARAPIAGGSGEQYF.

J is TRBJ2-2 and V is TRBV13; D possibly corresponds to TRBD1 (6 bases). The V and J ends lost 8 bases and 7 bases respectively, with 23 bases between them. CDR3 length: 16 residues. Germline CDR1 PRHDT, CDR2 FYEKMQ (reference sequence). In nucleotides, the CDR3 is TGTGCCAGCCTTCCCGGGACACGCACTTTTAGCGGGGAGCTGTTTTTT. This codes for CASLPGTRTFSGELFF.